This TCR beta chain was sequenced during a study of shared clonotypes between healthy human individuals. V shed 3 bases and J 8 bases; nucleotides not matched to a gene: 7. The CDR3 runs 14 residues. The germline CDR1 and CDR2 sequences are WNHNN and SYGVQD (reference sequence). The protocol was immunoSEQ multiplex PCR, while the TCRdb copy is restricted to in-frame clones and leaves out a portion. The sample contains about 530,000 clones, 75% to 80% of which appear only once. The receptor comes from a woman aged 40 to 50 in good health. Some clones in this sample may be carry-over from other donors' samples. The chain carries TRBV10-1 and TRBJ2-1; 7 positions agree with TRBD1. Material: PBMCs. This chain's CDR3 is CASSDGAGGYEQFF. The CDR3 DNA reads as TGCGCCAGCAGTGACGGGGCAGGGGGATATGAGCAGTTCTTC.